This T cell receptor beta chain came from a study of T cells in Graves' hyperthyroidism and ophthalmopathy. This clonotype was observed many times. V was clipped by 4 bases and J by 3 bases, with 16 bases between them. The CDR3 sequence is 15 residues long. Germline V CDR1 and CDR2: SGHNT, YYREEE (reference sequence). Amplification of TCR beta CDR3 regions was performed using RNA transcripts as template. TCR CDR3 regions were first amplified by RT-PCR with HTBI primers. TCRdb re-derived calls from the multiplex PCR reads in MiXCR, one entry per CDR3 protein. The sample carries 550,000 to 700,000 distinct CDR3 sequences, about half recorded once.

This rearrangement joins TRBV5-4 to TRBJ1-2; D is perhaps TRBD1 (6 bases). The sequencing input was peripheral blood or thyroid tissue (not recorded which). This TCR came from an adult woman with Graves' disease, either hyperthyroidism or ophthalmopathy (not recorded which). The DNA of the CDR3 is TGTGCCAGCAGCCGCGAACAGGGTTTTGACTATGGCTACACCTTC. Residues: CASSREQGFDYGYTF. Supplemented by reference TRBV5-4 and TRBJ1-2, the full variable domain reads ETGVTQSPTHLIKTRGQQVTLRCSSQSGHNTVSWYQQALGQGPQFIFQYYREEENGRGNFPPRFSGLQFPNYSSELNVNALELDDSALYLCASSREQGFDYGYTFGSGTRLTVV.